A selection of T cell receptor beta chains follows, all from one sample in a study of shared clonotypes between healthy human individuals. The data were produced by immunoSEQ multiplex PCR, yet TCRdb's version contains in-frame clones alone and is incomplete. The sample yields about 490,000 clones, approximately 81% seen once. Material: PBMCs. The receptors were sampled from a woman between 40 and 50 years old in good health. Some clones in this sample may be carry-over from other donors' samples. The CDR3 runs from the conserved cysteine through the conserved F or W. The D gene is left open where the match is weak. Size values are once, few and many counts, or a class for expanded clones, and some rows have none.

D gene	J gene	V gene	clone size	CDR3 DNA	CDR3 protein
-	TRBJ1-1	TRBV5-1	-	TGCGCCAGCAGCTTTACAGGGAGAAGCACTGAAGCTTTCTTT	CASSFTGRSTEAFF
-	TRBJ2-1	TRBV2	-	TGTGCCAGCAGTGATCGTCCGAGGGGGATTGAGCAGTTCTTC	CASSDRPRGIEQFF
-	TRBJ2-7	TRBV13	-	TGTGCCAGCAGCTTAGCTGGGGGAGAGAGCTCCTACGAGCAGTACTTC	CASSLAGGESSYEQYF
-	TRBJ2-7	TRBV5-1	-	TGCGCCAGCAGCACGACCTCTGGCGATCGGGGCGAGCAGTACTTC	CASSTTSGDRGEQYF
TRBD2	TRBJ2-1	TRBV29-1	few	TGCAGCGTCCTGGCGGGCCTACCAGACTTTAGCGGGAGGGGCAATGAGCAGTTCTTC	CSVLAGLPDFSGRGNEQFF
TRBD1	TRBJ2-7	TRBV7-9	-	TGTGCCAGCAGCTTACGGGGTACAGGGGGCTACGAGCAGTACTTC	CASSLRGTGGYEQYF
-	TRBJ2-2	TRBV7-7	-	TGTGCCAGCAGCCCGATCGCGGTGAACACCGGGGAGCTGTTTTTT	CASSPIAVNTGELFF
-	TRBJ1-1	TRBV7-9	-	TGTGCCAGCAGCGCGAACAGGGCTGACACTGAAGCTTTCTTT	CASSANRADTEAFF
TRBD2	TRBJ2-2	TRBV7-6	-	TGTGCCAGCAGCCTCGGACTAGTCTCCACCGGGGAGCTGTTTTTT	CASSLGLVSTGELFF
TRBD1	TRBJ2-3	TRBV6-1	few	TGTGCCAGCGTCCGGGACAGGGTGGATACGCAGTATTTT	CASVRDRVDTQYF
TRBD2	TRBJ2-1	TRBV19	-	TGTGCCAGTAGTGATAGCGGGATTGAGCAGTTCTTC	CASSDSGIEQFF
-	TRBJ2-5	TRBV10-3	-	TGTGCCATCAGTGAGCCACTAGCTGGGAGCGAGACCCAGTACTTC	CAISEPLAGSETQYF
TRBD1	TRBJ2-7	TRBV6-1	-	TGTGCCAGCACACCGGGACAGGGTACCAACGAGCAGTACTTC	CASTPGQGTNEQYF